Sequencing of this TCR beta chain was carried out in a study of shared clonotypes between healthy human individuals. Worth noting for this clone: What it binds is unknown.

V shed 6 bases, J shed 6 bases, and the junction held 12 bases outside the gene matches. The CDR3 is made up of 15 amino acids. CDR1 is MDHEN, CDR2 SYDVKM, per germline. Study results and limitations: Approximately 5% was the fraction of naive CD4 clonotypes found shared across several donors.

The table came from immunoSEQ multiplex PCR; TCRdb's copy has only in-frame clones and leaves some out. This sample yields 2 million to 3 million clones, of which over 85% are seen a single time; approximately 0.37% belongs to the top ten. Caucasian adults living in Nashville, Tennessee, provided all samples. A split of CD4+ cells into CD45RA+ naive and CD45RA-negative memory subsets was performed. Sequences were obtained from naive CD4+ T cells from PBMCs. Subset noted: CD45RA+ positively selected. The receptor was isolated from a man younger than 35 in good health. Some clones in this sample may be carry-over from other donors' samples. This rearrangement joins TRBV28 to TRBJ1-2, with 8 bases that match TRBD1. This CDR3 reads CASSPADRGTNGYTF. The CDR3 DNA reads TGTGCCAGCAGCCCTGCCGACAGGGGCACTAATGGCTACACCTTC.